This TCR beta chain is drawn from a study of response to subunit inactivated influenza vaccine. The study, taken as a whole, reports: It was suggested by the authors that few new T cells are recruited by each seasonal influenza vaccination.

This CDR3 contains 13 residues. V shed 7 bases, J shed 6 bases, and the junction held 7 bases outside the gene matches. TCRdb reprocessed the RT-PCR reads with MiXCR, giving one entry per CDR3 protein. The sample comprises hundreds of thousands of distinct CDR3 sequences, over 20% of which are singletons, and about 9.3% rests with the top ten. Concerning this clonotype itself: The antigen is unknown.

The receptor was derived from a man in his fifties or sixties who received an inactivated influenza vaccine. The gene calls are TRBV12-3 or TRBV12-4 and TRBJ1-1; TRBD1 agrees at 8 bases. Source: PBMCs from blood, taken 21 months after vaccination. In DNA, the CDR3 is TGTGCCAGCATCACAGACAGGGGAGCTGAAGCTTTCTTT. It encodes CASITDRGAEAFF.